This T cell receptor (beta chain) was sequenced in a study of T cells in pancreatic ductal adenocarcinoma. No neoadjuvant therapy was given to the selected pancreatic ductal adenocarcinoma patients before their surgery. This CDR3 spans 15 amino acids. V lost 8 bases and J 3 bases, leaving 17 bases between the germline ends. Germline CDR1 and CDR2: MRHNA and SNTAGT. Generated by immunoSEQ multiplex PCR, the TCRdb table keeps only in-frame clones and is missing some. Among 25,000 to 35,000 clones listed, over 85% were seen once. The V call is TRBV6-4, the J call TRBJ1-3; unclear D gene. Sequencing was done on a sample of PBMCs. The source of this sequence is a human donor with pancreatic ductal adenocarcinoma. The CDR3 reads CASFSPEGLGNTIYF. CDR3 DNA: TGTGCCAGCTTCAGTCCGGAGGGCCTTGGAAACACCATATATTTT.